This T cell receptor (beta chain) derives from a study of shared T cell receptors in the human thymus. Clones were sequenced by immunoSEQ multiplex PCR, and TCRdb holds only the in-frame ones, with some missing. The sample consists of hundreds of thousands of clones, roughly 94% of them appearing once. This CDR3 is built from 20 residues. Germline CDR1 reads SGDLS; CDR2 reads YYNGEE. After removal of 1 base from V and 0 bases from J, the junction contained 16 bases not matched to a gene. This receptor was identified in a human donor. Specimen: thymocytes. The V and J genes are TRBV9 and TRBJ2-3, with 8 positions matching TRBD2. The CDR3 DNA reads as TGTGCCAGCAGCGTAAGTTCGGTAGCGGGGTCACAACCTAGCACAGATACGCAGTATTTT. Protein product: CASSVSSVAGSQPSTDTQYF.